These 30 T cell receptor beta chains share one sample of origin, sequenced in a study of T cells in Graves' hyperthyroidism and ophthalmopathy. Researchers took RNA transcripts and amplified the TCR beta CDR3 regions from them. Using the HTBI primer set, a first-round RT-PCR was run on the TCR CDR3. TCRdb itself ran the multiplex PCR reads through MiXCR, one entry per CDR3 protein. Of some 510,000 distinct CDR3 sequences detected, more than 20% appear once; the ten largest clones hold approximately 26%. The sample taken for sequencing was blood. Receptors were obtained from a man between 18 and 35 years old with Graves' hyperthyroidism.

This clonotype was recorded a few times. This chain links TRBV5-1 with TRBJ2-7, with D perhaps matching TRBD2 (5 bases). This CDR3 is built from 12 residues. V lost 4 bases and J 3 bases, leaving 8 bases between the germline ends. Germline V lookup: CDR1 SGHRS, CDR2 YFSETQ. CDR3 in DNA: TGCGCCAGCAGCCCCGGGAACTACGAGCAGTACTTC. Protein sequence: CASSPGNYEQYF.

With respect to this clonotype: Its ends do not fully match the called genes, so a read error is possible. This CDR3 reads CASRRQVSTGDLFF. The CDR3 DNA reads TGTGCCAGCAGACGACAGGTAAGCACCGGGGATCTGTTTTTT. V is TRBV6-1 and J is TRBJ2-2; maybe TRBD1 (6 bases). Germline V gives CDR1 MNHNS, CDR2 SASEGT. The length of the CDR3 is 14 residues.

In its sample, this clonotype was seen many times. The chain links TRBV2 to TRBJ1-2; D is unresolved. Trimming pared 4 bases from V and 7 bases from J, leaving 13 bases between. The CDR3 extends over 13 amino acids. Per germline, CDR1 SNHLY and CDR2 FYNNEI. The CDR3 DNA follows: TGTGCCAGCAGTGTGGGAGGACCGATTGGCTACACCTTC. Its translation is CASSVGGPIGYTF.

The J gene is TRBJ1-2, the V gene TRBV6-1, with D possibly being TRBD1 (6 bases). Germline V gene data show CDR1 as MNHNS and CDR2 as SASEGT. This CDR3 is 15 amino acids long. Trimming removed 8 bases at V and 2 bases at J, with 18 bases between. The CDR3 loop is CASSLYREPNYGYTF. The CDR3 DNA reads TGTGCCAGCTCTTTGTACAGGGAGCCCAACTATGGCTACACCTTC.

This clonotype appeared many times. V gene TRBV15 combines with J gene TRBJ2-5, with D unclear. The CDR3 covers 13 residues. V lost 0 bases and J 5 bases, leaving 7 bases between the germline ends. Germline V gene lookup returns CDR1 LNHNV and CDR2 YYDKDF (reference sequence). As DNA, the CDR3 is TGTGCCACCAGCAGAGATCCGGTGGAGACCCAGTACTTC. Protein: CATSRDPVETQYF.

This clonotype was recorded at least ten times. The rearrangement uses TRBV11-2 and TRBJ2-4, with D perhaps given as TRBD1 or TRBD2 (6 bases each). The germline CDR1 and CDR2 sequences are SGHAT and FQNNGV. With 6 bases removed from V and 11 bases from J, the gap between germline ends came to 11 bases. CDR3 length: 11 residues. CDR3 bases: TGTGCCAGCAGAGGGGGGAACGTTCAGTACTTC. Its translation is CASRGGNVQYF.

This clonotype appeared many times. This chain joins TRBV19 and TRBJ1-1; D not certain. V lost 4 bases, J lost 0 bases, and 9 bases lay in between. Germline CDR1 is LNHDA and CDR2 is SQIVND (reference sequence). This CDR3 contains 14 residues. CDR3 nucleotides: TGTGCCAGTAGTACAGGACGGATGAACACTGAAGCTTTCTTT. Translated: CASSTGRMNTEAFF.

There are many counts of this clonotype. This chain connects TRBV12-3 or TRBV12-4 to TRBJ1-2; 10 nucleotides agree with TRBD1. The CDR3 sequence is 15 residues long. The V gene end was trimmed by 5 bases and the J gene end by 4 bases; junction bases not matched to a gene: 7. The CDR3 spells CASSLGQGVGYGYTF. CDR3 DNA sequence: TGTGCCAGCAGTCTCGGACAGGGGGTGGGCTATGGCTACACCTTC.

There are a few counts of this clonotype. The chain uses TRBV6-5 and TRBJ1-2; no firm D call. CDR1 is MNHEY and CDR2 is SVGAGI in the germline V gene. Trimming left V 2 bases short and J 5 bases short, with 9 bases between. The CDR3 is 13 amino acids. The CDR3 region has the DNA TGTGCCAGCAGTTACGCTGTGGAGTATGGCTACACCTTC. Its translation is CASSYAVEYGYTF.

This clonotype came up many times. The chain recombines TRBV10-1 with TRBJ1-1; D ambiguous. Germline values: CDR1 WNHNN, CDR2 SYGVQD (reference sequence). The CDR3 has 13 amino acids. Trimming took 0 bases from V and 6 from J, leaving 8 bases between them. The CDR3, as DNA: TGCGCCAGCAGTGAGTCTTGGTTCTCTGAAGCTTTCTTT. It translates to CASSESWFSEAFF.

This clonotype was picked up many times. This chain uses TRBV27 with TRBJ2-7; 9 bases map to TRBD1. CDR1 is MNHEY, CDR2 SMNVEV, per germline (reference sequence). The CDR3 is 14 residues long. V trimming: 10 bases; J trimming: 6 bases; junction bases outside the gene matches: 13. In nucleotides, the CDR3 is TGTGCCACCCAGAACTACAGGGGGCATCGCGAGCAGTACTTC. This gives the protein CATQNYRGHREQYF.

As to this clonotype: A much larger clone lies a single base off, so this may be a read error. CDR3 DNA: TGTGTCAGCTCACTAGCGGCTCCCTACGAGCAGTACTTC. Encoded protein: CVSSLAAPYEQYF. The chain recombines TRBV27 with TRBJ2-7; 8 nucleotides align to TRBD2. The germline V gene encodes CDR1 MNHEY and CDR2 SMNVEV (reference sequence). This CDR3 has 13 amino acids.

This clonotype appeared a few times. The chain carries TRBV18 and TRBJ2-5; no clear D gene. Trimming pared 0 bases from V and 5 bases from J, leaving 4 bases between. This CDR3 is built from 12 residues. Germline CDR1 and CDR2: KGHSH and LQKENI. The CDR3 DNA reads as TGTGCCAGCTCACCACCCACGGAGACCCAGTACTTC. It encodes CASSPPTETQYF. Drawing the rest from reference TRBV18 and TRBJ2-5, the complete variable domain is NAGVMQNPRHLVRRRGQEARLRCSPMKGHSHVYWYRQLPEEGLKFMVYLQKENIIDESGMPKERFSAEFPKEGPSILRIQQVVRGDSAAYFCASSPPTETQYFGPGTRLLVL.

In its sample, this clonotype was seen many times. The chain joins TRBV20-1 to TRBJ2-7; 9 nucleotides align to TRBD1. This CDR3 is built from 13 residues. Per germline, CDR1 DFQATT and CDR2 SNEGSKA (reference sequence). Unmatched junction bases numbered 5, after V lost 6 bases and J lost 2 bases. The DNA for the CDR3 is TGCAGTGCAAGACAGGGGGTCACCTACGAGCAGTACTTC. This codes for CSARQGVTYEQYF.

With respect to this clonotype: A read error may be the cause here, since a much bigger clone is one base away. This rearrangement joins TRBV13 to TRBJ2-7, with 7 bases matching TRBD2. CDR1 is PRHDT and CDR2 is FYEKMQ in the germline V gene (reference sequence). V lost 9 bases and J lost 5; bases outside the gene matches: 7. The CDR3 is 12 residues long. CDR3 nucleotides: TGTGCCAGTATTGGGGGGGGAAACGAGCAGTACTTC. It encodes CASIGGGNEQYF.

This clonotype was recorded a few times. The rearrangement uses TRBV12-3 or TRBV12-4 and TRBJ2-1, with 12 nucleotides matching TRBD2. The ends lost 3 bases at V and 6 bases at J; junction bases unmatched: 3. There are 15 residues in the CDR3. The CDR3 here is CASSLTSGGGNEQFF. In DNA, the CDR3 is TGTGCCAGCAGTTTGACTAGCGGGGGCGGCAATGAGCAGTTCTTC.

The table lists this clonotype with many counts. At one end, the junction sequence differs from germline, possibly due to a read error. This chain joins TRBV11-2 and TRBJ1-1; 8 bases are shared with TRBD1. The V gene's germline CDR1 is SGHAT and CDR2 FQNNGV. This CDR3 contains 16 residues. CDR3 region: CASSSRGRGLKTEAFF. CDR3 sequence (DNA): TGTGCCAGCAGCTCCAGGGGGCGGGGATTGAAAACTGAAGCTTTCTTT.

This clonotype was observed at least ten times. The chain couples TRBV11-1 to TRBJ2-2, with D possibly matching TRBD1 (6 bases). This CDR3 has 16 residues. CDR1 and CDR2 from the germline V gene are SGHAT and FQDESV (reference sequence). Trimming removed 3 bases from V and 0 bases from J, with 11 bases in between. The CDR3 DNA sequence: TGTGCCAGCAGCTTGAGGGACACCTCGAACACCGGGGAGCTGTTTTTT. It encodes CASSLRDTSNTGELFF.

In its sample, this clonotype was seen many times. This chain joins TRBV28 and TRBJ1-1; D not resolved. The germline V and J ends were trimmed by 6 bases and 2 bases, with 10 bases remaining between them. The germline V gene has CDR1 MDHEN and CDR2 SYDVKM. The CDR3 runs 13 residues. The CDR3 here is CASSPVDNTEAFF. CDR3 bases: TGTGCCAGCAGCCCTGTGGACAACACTGAAGCTTTCTTT.

This clonotype has a count of ten or more. This chain links TRBV5-6 with TRBJ2-5, with a tentative D call TRBD2 (5 bases). The germline gives CDR1 SGHDT, CDR2 YYEEEE. The CDR3 runs 16 residues. V lost 1 base to trimming and J lost 1 base, with 14 bases between them. The DNA for the CDR3 is TGTGCCAGCAGCTTGTCTAATGAGGGAACCCAAGAGACCCAGTACTTC. Protein sequence: CASSLSNEGTQETQYF.

The genes are TRBV6-5 and TRBJ1-5, with D possibly TRBD1 on 6 matching bases. Germline V gene sequence: CDR1 MNHEY, CDR2 SVGAGI. CDR3 length: 17 amino acids. Trimming stripped 2 bases from V and 3 bases from J, with 17 bases between. The CDR3 loop reads CASSYLSTGRNNQPQHF. CDR3 nucleotides: TGTGCCAGCAGTTACCTGAGTACAGGGAGGAACAATCAGCCCCAGCATTTT.

The sample holds a few counts of this clonotype. A much larger clone differs from this one at a single base, so this may be a read error. The V gene is TRBV30, the J gene TRBJ1-1; D unclear. V shed 0 bases and J shed 4 bases, with 6 bases lying between them. CDR3 length equals 12 residues. Germline CDR1 GTSNPN, CDR2 SVGIG (reference sequence). The CDR3 DNA sequence: TGTGCCTGGAGTGTGGGCAGCACTGAAGCTTTCTTT. This sequence encodes CAWSVGSTEAFF.

This clonotype came up many times. The chain is built from TRBV6-4 and TRBJ1-1; D is undetermined. Germline lookup yields CDR1 MRHNA and CDR2 SNTAGT. V lost 6 bases and J 4 bases, leaving 15 bases between the germline ends. The CDR3 has 14 amino acids. Written as DNA, the CDR3 is TGTGCCAGCAGCCTAGTCCCGGGTGCCACTGAAGCTTTCTTT. This translates into CASSLVPGATEAFF.

This clonotype appeared many times. The CDR3 loop is CASSLGAGMNTEAFF. CDR3 DNA: TGTGCCAGCAGTTTAGGGGCCGGTATGAACACTGAAGCTTTCTTT. The V gene is TRBV12-3 or TRBV12-4, the J gene TRBJ1-1; D uncertain. The V end was cut by 1 base, the J end by 0 bases, with 9 bases between. This CDR3 is 15 amino acids long.

A word on this clonotype: The junction departs from the called germline gene at one end, perhaps through a read error. The chain links TRBV7-9 to TRBJ1-5; D unclear. Germline-derived CDR1 and CDR2 are SEHNR and FQNEAQ (reference sequence). This CDR3 region has 13 residues. For the CDR3, the DNA is TGCGCCAGCAGCCAAGATATGGCCGCCCCCCAGCATTTT. As protein: CASSQDMAAPQHF.

This clonotype has just a few counts. The chain is built from TRBV4-1 and TRBJ2-6, with a possible D match to TRBD1 (5 bases). Germline V gene data show CDR1 as MGHRA and CDR2 as YSYEKL. The CDR3 spans 15 residues. The V and J ends lost 1 base and 4 bases respectively, with 8 bases between them. CDR3 in DNA: TGCGCCAGCAGCCAAGGTGGGGCAGGGGCCAACGTCCTGACTTTC. Translation: CASSQGGAGANVLTF.

This clonotype was observed at least ten times. The V call is TRBV12-3 or TRBV12-4, the J call TRBJ2-2; weak D call: TRBD2 (6 bases). The CDR3 spans 18 residues. Trimming stripped 3 bases from V and 1 base from J, with 18 bases between. The CDR3 region is CASSLVIGLAKNTGELFF. In DNA, the CDR3 is TGTGCCAGCAGTTTGGTTATTGGCCTAGCGAAGAACACCGGGGAGCTGTTTTTT.

This clonotype was observed a few times. This rearrangement joins TRBV5-1 to TRBJ2-5; D not certain. This CDR3 region has 14 residues. V was pared by 2 bases and J by 3 bases, with 11 bases between. Germline loops: CDR1 SGHRS, CDR2 YFSETQ. This chain's CDR3 is CASSFDPSEETQYF. As DNA, the CDR3 is TGCGCCAGCAGCTTCGACCCGTCGGAAGAGACCCAGTACTTC.

This clonotype was detected many times. This rearrangement joins TRBV12-3 or TRBV12-4 to TRBJ2-5; the match to TRBD1 covers 8 bases. With 2 bases clipped from V and 6 bases from J, the junction kept 8 bases outside the gene matches. CDR3 length: 15 amino acids. The CDR3 DNA follows: TGTGCCAGCAGTTTATACAGGGGGATCGAAAAGACCCAGTACTTC. Its protein is CASSLYRGIEKTQYF.

The chain uses TRBV4-1 and TRBJ1-1; D ambiguous. This CDR3 contains 14 residues. Germline V lookup: CDR1 MGHRA, CDR2 YSYEKL. The ends were cut back, 1 base at V and 0 bases at J, with 6 bases in the middle. The CDR3 protein is CASSQGSMNTEAFF. The CDR3 nucleotides read TGCGCCAGCAGCCAAGGAAGTATGAACACTGAAGCTTTCTTT.